The 31 T cell receptor beta chains below come from one sample, sequenced in a study of blood T cell repertoires in COVID-19. The assay was immunoSEQ multiplex PCR, and TCRdb's table has in-frame clones only and misses some. The sample has around 140,000 clones; around 88% are singletons. The sequenced material came from peripheral blood. The receptors shown here come from a human donor in a cohort sampled during active COVID-19.

V gene TRBV7-9 combines with J gene TRBJ1-2; maybe TRBD1 (5 bases). The V end was cut by 5 bases, the J end by 10 bases, with 17 bases between. Looked up from germline, CDR1 is SEHNR and CDR2 is FQNEAQ (reference sequence). The CDR3 sequence is 13 residues long. The chain's CDR3 is CASSPGGAQSYTF. CDR3 nucleotides: TGTGCCAGCAGCCCAGGAGGGGCACAATCCTACACCTTC.

The CDR3 coding sequence is TGTGCCAGCTCACTCGGGACAGGGAAAACTGGTCAGCCCCAGCATTTT. Protein product: CASSLGTGKTGQPQHF. The genes are TRBV18 and TRBJ1-5; 9 bases are shared with TRBD1. The germline gives CDR1 KGHSH, CDR2 LQKENI. With V trimmed by 4 bases and J by 6 bases, 10 bases remained unmatched. This CDR3 has 16 amino acids.

This chain connects TRBV5-1 to TRBJ2-1; possible D gene TRBD2, 6 bases. The CDR3 runs 17 residues. In germline, CDR1 is SGHRS, CDR2 YFSETQ. Trimming took off 4 bases at V and 4 bases at J, with 21 bases between the two ends. CDR3 in amino acids: CASSPPTAGLLYNEQFF. CDR3 coding DNA: TGCGCCAGCAGCCCACCGACGGCGGGGTTGTTGTACAATGAGCAGTTCTTC.

This clone was found once. The V and J genes are TRBV18 and TRBJ2-3; D may be TRBD1 (5 bases). This CDR3 spans 15 amino acids. Germline loops: CDR1 KGHSH, CDR2 LQKENI. Trimming took 5 bases from V and 2 from J, leaving 14 bases between them. The chain's CDR3 is CASSTDKRFTDTQYF. The CDR3 coding sequence is TGTGCCAGCTCAACGGACAAACGTTTCACAGATACGCAGTATTTT. The variable domain in full, with the rest retrieved from reference TRBV18 and TRBJ2-3, is NAGVMQNPRHLVRRRGQEARLRCSPMKGHSHVYWYRQLPEEGLKFMVYLQKENIIDESGMPKERFSAEFPKEGPSILRIQQVVRGDSAAYFCASSTDKRFTDTQYFGPGTRLTVL.

The gene calls are TRBV19 and TRBJ2-7, with 7 bases lining up with TRBD1. The length of the CDR3 is 15 residues. Germline V lookup: CDR1 LNHDA, CDR2 SQIVND (reference sequence). V was pared by 3 bases and J by 4 bases, with 9 bases of the junction left unmatched. The CDR3 coding sequence is TGTGCCAGTAGTATTTTCGCGACAGGGCGATACGAGCAGTACTTC. Translating it yields CASSIFATGRYEQYF.

The V and J genes are TRBV2 and TRBJ2-7, with D possibly TRBD1 on 6 matching bases. V lost 2 bases to trimming and J lost 7 bases, with 9 bases between them. There are 12 residues in the CDR3. Looked up from germline, CDR1 is SNHLY and CDR2 is FYNNEI. This CDR3 reads CASSEQGKEQYF. In nucleotides, the CDR3 is TGTGCCAGCAGTGAACAGGGGAAGGAGCAGTACTTC.

The V call is TRBV7-2, the J call TRBJ2-7; 7 bases align to TRBD1. Germline V gene lookup returns CDR1 SGHTA and CDR2 FQGNSA. The CDR3 sequence is 15 residues long. Trimming cost V 5 bases and J 0 bases; bases outside gene matches: 7. CDR3 residues: CASSTGQRLSYEQYF. The CDR3 DNA follows: TGTGCCAGCAGCACGGGACAGAGACTCTCCTACGAGCAGTACTTC.

The chain recombines TRBV29-1 with TRBJ1-5; TRBD1 is a possible D gene (5 bases). Between the trimmed V and J ends, which lost 3 bases and 4 bases, there was a span of 10 bases. The CDR3 length is 13 residues. The V gene's germline CDR1 is SQVTM and CDR2 ANQGSEA. The CDR3 sequence is CSVDREGNQPQHF. The CDR3 nucleotides are TGCAGCGTTGACAGGGAAGGTAATCAGCCCCAGCATTTT.

The chain employs TRBV5-6 and TRBJ2-3; 7 bases fit TRBD1. This CDR3 spans 16 amino acids. The V gene's germline CDR1 is SGHDT and CDR2 YYEEEE. The J segment lost 6 bases and the V segment lost 3 bases, leaving 13 bases of the junction unmatched. The chain's CDR3 is CASSWLTGDITDTQYF. The CDR3 DNA follows: TGTGCCAGCAGCTGGCTTACAGGGGACATCACGGATACGCAGTATTTT. The whole variable domain, remainder taken from reference TRBV5-6 and TRBJ2-3, is DAGVTQSPTHLIKTRGQQVTLRCSPKSGHDTVSWYQQALGQGPQFIFQYYEEEERQRGNFPDRFSGHQFPNYSSELNVNALLLGDSALYLCASSWLTGDITDTQYFGPGTRLTVL.

The rearrangement links TRBV2 to TRBJ2-7; weak D call: TRBD2 (5 bases). V was clipped by 6 bases and J by 2 bases, with 8 bases between them. Germline CDR1 SNHLY, CDR2 FYNNEI. This CDR3 is built from 12 residues. Here the CDR3 DNA reads TGTGCCAGCAGGGGAGCAGCCTACGAGCAGTACTTC. Protein: CASRGAAYEQYF.

The V gene is TRBV5-5, the J gene TRBJ2-2; TRBD2 matches at 7 bases. Trimming at V came to 1 base and at J to 9 bases, leaving 9 bases not matched to a gene. The CDR3 sequence is 15 residues long. The V gene's germline CDR1 is SGHKS and CDR2 YYEKEE (reference sequence). For the CDR3, the DNA is TGTGCCAGCAGCTTGAGGCAGCGGGGTATCTGGGAGCTGTTTTTT. The encoded protein is CASSLRQRGIWELFF.

V is TRBV19 and J is TRBJ1-6, with D possibly matching TRBD1 (6 bases). This CDR3 has 16 residues. The V and J ends lost 4 bases and 6 bases respectively, with 16 bases between them. The germline gives CDR1 LNHDA, CDR2 SQIVND (reference sequence). The CDR3 reads CASSTLLQGSNSPLHF. Here the CDR3 DNA reads TGTGCCAGTAGTACCCTCTTACAGGGTAGTAATTCACCCCTCCACTTT.

The V and J genes are TRBV18 and TRBJ1-1, with D possibly being TRBD1 (5 bases). Trimming took off 1 base at V and 5 bases at J, with 20 bases between the two ends. CDR1 is KGHSH, CDR2 LQKENI, per germline. This CDR3 is 17 amino acids long. The CDR3 is CASSPLATTLGGTEAFF. CDR3 in DNA: TGTGCCAGCTCACCACTGGCCACAACCTTGGGGGGTACTGAAGCTTTCTTT.

This clone was observed a single time. The chain links TRBV12-3 or TRBV12-4 to TRBJ1-1, with a possible D match to TRBD1 (6 bases). The CDR3 spans 11 residues. V was clipped by 5 bases and J by 8 bases, with 9 bases between them. Here the CDR3 DNA reads TGTGCCAGCAGTAAAGACAGGGAAGCTTTCTTT. Protein product: CASSKDREAFF.

The V call is TRBV5-4, the J call TRBJ1-3; D not resolved. The CDR3 sequence is 17 residues long. V was trimmed by 2 bases and J by 0 bases, leaving 15 bases between them. Germline V gene sequence: CDR1 SGHNT, CDR2 YYREEE (reference sequence). The CDR3 region has the DNA TGTGCCAGCAGCTTTTTAGCTGGCTCTAGCTCTGGAAACACCATATATTTT. Translation gives CASSFLAGSSSGNTIYF.

The rearrangement links TRBV7-6 to TRBJ2-7; D is possibly TRBD1 (5 bases). The germline CDR1 and CDR2 sequences are SGHVS and FNYEAQ. Trimming left V 1 base short and J 4 bases short, with 17 bases between. The CDR3 consists of 16 residues. Here the CDR3 reads CASSLGSPPDMYEQYF. The CDR3 DNA is TGTGCCAGCAGCTTAGGTTCCCCCCCGGACATGTACGAGCAGTACTTC.

A single count supports this clone. This sequence joins TRBV3-1 (or the pseudogene TRBV3-2) and TRBJ2-4; weak D call: TRBD2 (5 bases). The V gene lost 4 bases and the J gene lost 2 bases, with 15 bases spanning the gap. The CDR3 contains 16 residues. Germline CDR1 reads LGHDT; CDR2 reads YNNKEL (reference sequence). The CDR3 DNA follows: TGTGCCAGCAGCCCTCCGGGGAGTCCGTCCAAAAACATTCAGTACTTC. It encodes CASSPPGSPSKNIQYF.

The genes are TRBV7-2 and TRBJ2-7, with 7 positions matching TRBD1. The CDR3 runs to 15 residues. V dropped 0 bases and J dropped 0; count of bases not matched to a gene: 2. Germline lookup yields CDR1 SGHTA and CDR2 FQGNSA. CDR3 region: CASSLAGQPSYEQYF. The CDR3 nucleotides read TGTGCCAGCAGCTTAGCGGGACAGCCCTCCTACGAGCAGTACTTC.

The chain joins TRBV6-6 to TRBJ1-2, with a weak D call TRBD1 (5 bases). The CDR3 loop spans 16 amino acids. Germline CDR1 and CDR2: MNHNY and SVGAGI (reference sequence). Trimming cost V 0 bases and J 6 bases, with 17 bases left between them. Here the CDR3 reads CASSYSNPGRAHGYTF. The CDR3 DNA is TGTGCCAGCAGTTACTCGAACCCCGGCAGGGCCCATGGCTACACCTTC.

The chain recombines TRBV11-1 with TRBJ2-5, with 10 bases fitting TRBD1. Germline CDR1 and CDR2: SGHAT and FQDESV (reference sequence). This CDR3 region has 16 residues. V lost 3 bases and J lost 0; bases outside the gene matches: 4. The CDR3 spells CASSLTGQGYQETQYF. The CDR3 coding sequence is TGTGCCAGCAGCTTGACGGGACAGGGGTACCAAGAGACCCAGTACTTC.

The gene calls are TRBV6-2 or TRBV6-3 and TRBJ2-1, with 12 bases aligning to TRBD2. Trimming cost V 2 bases and J 7 bases; bases outside gene matches: 9. CDR3 size: 17 residues. Per the germline V gene, CDR1 is MNHEY and CDR2 is SVGEGT. Here the CDR3 DNA reads TGTGCCAGCAGTTACCGAGAGGGCGGACTAGCGGGGAATGAGCAGTTCTTC. This codes for CASSYREGGLAGNEQFF.

The rearrangement joins TRBV19 to TRBJ2-2; maybe TRBD1 (5 bases). The CDR3 is 13 amino acids. Germline CDR1 and CDR2: LNHDA and SQIVND (reference sequence). The V end lost 6 bases, the J end lost 1 base, and 6 bases lay between the germline ends. CDR3 in DNA: TGTGCCAGTAGAACAGGGAACACCGGGGAGCTGTTTTTT. The encoded protein is CASRTGNTGELFF.

This sequence joins TRBV7-2 and TRBJ2-7; the match to TRBD2 covers 8 bases. J was trimmed by 5 bases and V by 5 bases; bases with no gene match: 8. This CDR3 is built from 14 residues. Germline CDR1 and CDR2: SGHTA and FQGNSA. CDR3 amino acids: CASSLREGTHEQYF. In nucleotides, the CDR3 is TGTGCCAGCAGCCTACGGGAGGGTACCCACGAGCAGTACTTC.

This chain uses TRBV29-1 with TRBJ1-5, with 7 nucleotides matching TRBD1. With 6 bases clipped from V and 4 bases from J, the junction kept 6 bases outside the gene matches. Germline assignment: CDR1 SQVTM and CDR2 ANQGSEA. The CDR3 covers 13 residues. In DNA form, the CDR3 reads TGCAGCGTCAGACAGGGACCGAATCAGCCCCAGCATTTT. Protein sequence: CSVRQGPNQPQHF. The full variable domain, completed using reference TRBV29-1 and TRBJ1-5, is SAVISQKPSRDICQRGTSLTIQCQVDSQVTMMFWYRQQPGQSLTLIATANQGSEATYESGFVIDKFPISRPNLTFSTLTVSNMSPEDSSIYLCSVRQGPNQPQHFGDGTRLSIL.

The chain uses TRBV19 and TRBJ2-7, with 7 bases identical to TRBD1. Unmatched junction bases numbered 15, after V lost 7 bases and J lost 0 bases. The CDR3 totals 17 residues. CDR1 and CDR2 from the germline V gene are LNHDA and SQIVND (reference sequence). CDR3 loop: CASTRGLAGTVSYEQYF. The CDR3 DNA sequence: TGTGCCAGTACCCGAGGACTCGCCGGGACAGTCTCCTACGAGCAGTACTTC.

The J gene is TRBJ1-1, the V gene TRBV9; D may be TRBD1 (5 bases). Germline V gene sequence: CDR1 SGDLS, CDR2 YYNGEE. The CDR3 is 15 amino acids. Trimming stripped 1 base from V and 6 bases from J, with 16 bases between. The CDR3 DNA reads TGTGCCAGCAGCGTAATGGCGGGGGTTAGTGCTGAAGCTTTCTTT. As protein: CASSVMAGVSAEAFF.

The V and J genes are TRBV30 and TRBJ1-2; no clear D gene. The V end was cut by 7 bases, the J end by 4 bases, with 13 bases between. CDR1 is GTSNPN and CDR2 is SVGIG in the germline V gene (reference sequence). This CDR3 is built from 12 residues. CDR3 loop: CASWAGIYGYTF. For the CDR3, the DNA is TGTGCCTCTTGGGCGGGCATCTATGGCTACACCTTC.

V gene TRBV6-5 combines with J gene TRBJ2-6, with D hard to call. The CDR3 spans 13 residues. The germline V and J ends were trimmed by 8 bases and 4 bases, with 9 bases remaining between them. The germline CDR1 and CDR2 sequences are MNHEY and SVGAGI. The CDR3 region is CASSLIGANVLTF. Written as DNA, the CDR3 is TGTGCCAGCTCCCTAATCGGGGCCAACGTCCTGACTTTC.

The chain is built from TRBV6-2 or TRBV6-3 and TRBJ2-4, with TRBD1 as a possible D gene (5 bases). This CDR3 spans 13 amino acids. Germline lookup yields CDR1 MNHEY and CDR2 SVGEGT. The V end lost 5 bases, the J end lost 6 bases, and 11 bases lay between the germline ends. The CDR3 loop reads CASSPRQSNIQYF. CDR3 nucleotide sequence: TGTGCCAGCAGTCCACGACAGTCAAACATTCAGTACTTC.

V is TRBV9 and J is TRBJ2-4; 7 nucleotides match TRBD1. Losses at the gene ends were 3 bases for V and 2 bases for J; bases not matched to a gene: 5. The CDR3 spans 15 residues. Germline V gene data show CDR1 as SGDLS and CDR2 as YYNGEE. CDR3 sequence (DNA): TGTGCCAGCAGCGACGACAGGGATCCCAAAAACATTCAGTACTTC. It encodes CASSDDRDPKNIQYF.

The chain joins TRBV29-1 to TRBJ2-7; possible D gene TRBD1, 7 bases. This CDR3 region has 13 residues. V was shortened by 6 bases and J by 6 bases, with 18 bases between the two germline ends. Looked up from germline, CDR1 is SQVTM and CDR2 is ANQGSEA. The CDR3 spells CSVDRDSGREQYF. The CDR3 nucleotides are TGCAGCGTCGACCGGGACAGCGGGCGCGAGCAGTACTTC.